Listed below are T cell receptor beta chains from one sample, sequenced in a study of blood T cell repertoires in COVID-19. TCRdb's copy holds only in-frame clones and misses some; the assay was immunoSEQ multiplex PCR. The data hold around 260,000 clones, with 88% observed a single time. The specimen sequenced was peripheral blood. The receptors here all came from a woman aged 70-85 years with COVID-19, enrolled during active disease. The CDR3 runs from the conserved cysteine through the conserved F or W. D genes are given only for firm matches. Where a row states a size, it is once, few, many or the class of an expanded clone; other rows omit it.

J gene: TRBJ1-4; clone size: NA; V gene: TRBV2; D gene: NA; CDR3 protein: CASSPYRAANEKLFF; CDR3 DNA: TGTGCCAGCAGTCCCTACAGGGCGGCTAATGAAAAACTGTTTTTT
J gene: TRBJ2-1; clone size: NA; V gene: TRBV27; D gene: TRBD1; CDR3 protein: CASSFQPGQGLHEQFF; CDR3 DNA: TGTGCCAGCAGCTTCCAACCGGGACAGGGTTTGCATGAGCAGTTCTTC
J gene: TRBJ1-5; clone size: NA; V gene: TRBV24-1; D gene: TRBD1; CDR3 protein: CATSDTGTGASNQPQHF; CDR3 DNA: TGTGCCACCAGTGACACCGGGACAGGGGCGAGCAATCAGCCCCAGCATTTT
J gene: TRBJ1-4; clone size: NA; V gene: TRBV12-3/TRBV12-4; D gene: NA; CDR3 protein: CASSFYEKLFF; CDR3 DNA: TGTGCCAGCAGTTTCTATGAAAAACTGTTTTTT
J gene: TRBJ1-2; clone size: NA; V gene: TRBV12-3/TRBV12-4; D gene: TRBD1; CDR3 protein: CASSLDRDRGYTF; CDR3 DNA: TGTGCCAGCAGTTTGGACAGGGATCGTGGCTACACCTTC
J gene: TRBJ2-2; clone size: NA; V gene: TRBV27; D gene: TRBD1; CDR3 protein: CASSPWTGTGELFF; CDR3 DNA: TGTGCCAGCAGTCCTTGGACAGGGACCGGGGAGCTGTTTTTT
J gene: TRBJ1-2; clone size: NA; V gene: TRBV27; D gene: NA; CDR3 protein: CASSSDRGDYGYTF; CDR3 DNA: TGTGCCAGCAGCTCCGATCGGGGGGACTATGGCTACACCTTC
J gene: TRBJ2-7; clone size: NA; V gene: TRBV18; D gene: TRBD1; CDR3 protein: CASSWTGNTYEQYF; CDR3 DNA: TGTGCCAGCTCCTGGACAGGTAATACCTACGAGCAGTACTTC
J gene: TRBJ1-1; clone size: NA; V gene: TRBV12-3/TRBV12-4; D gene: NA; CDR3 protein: CASSKTGFTEAFF; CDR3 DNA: TGTGCCAGCAGTAAAACAGGGTTCACTGAAGCTTTCTTT
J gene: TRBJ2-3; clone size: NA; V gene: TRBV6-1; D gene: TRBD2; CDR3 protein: CASSERTSGDTQYF; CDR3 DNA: TGTGCCAGCAGTGAAAGGACTAGCGGAGATACGCAGTATTTT
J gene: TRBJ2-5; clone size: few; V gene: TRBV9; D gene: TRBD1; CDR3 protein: CASSPRDRGREETQYF; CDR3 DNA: TGTGCCAGCAGCCCCAGGGACAGGGGGCGAGAGGAGACCCAGTACTTC
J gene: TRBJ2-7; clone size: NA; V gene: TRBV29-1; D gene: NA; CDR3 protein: CSVLVSVSYEQYF; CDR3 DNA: TGCAGCGTTTTAGTTTCGGTCTCCTACGAGCAGTACTTC
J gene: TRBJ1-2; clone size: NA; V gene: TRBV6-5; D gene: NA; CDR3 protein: CASSRTGSDGYTF; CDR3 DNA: TGTGCCAGCAGTCGAACAGGGTCGGATGGCTACACCTTC
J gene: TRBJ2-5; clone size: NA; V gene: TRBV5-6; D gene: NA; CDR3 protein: CASSLEATDQETQYF; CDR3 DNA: TGTGCCAGCAGCTTGGAGGCGACAGACCAAGAGACCCAGTACTTC
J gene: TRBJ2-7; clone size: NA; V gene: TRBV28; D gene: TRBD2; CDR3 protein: CASRAGATEQYF; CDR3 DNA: TGTGCCAGCCGAGCGGGAGCCACCGAGCAGTACTTC
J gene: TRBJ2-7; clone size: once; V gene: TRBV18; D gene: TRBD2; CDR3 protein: CASSPETSGSLEQYF; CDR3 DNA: TGTGCCAGCTCACCAGAAACTAGCGGGAGTCTTGAGCAGTACTTC
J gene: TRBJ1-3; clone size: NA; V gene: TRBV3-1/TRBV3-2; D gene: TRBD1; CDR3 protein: CASSQATGIPGNTIYF; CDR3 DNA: TGTGCCAGCAGCCAAGCGACAGGGATCCCTGGAAACACCATATATTTT
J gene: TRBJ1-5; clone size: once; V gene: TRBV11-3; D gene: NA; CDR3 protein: CASSLDPGQPQHF; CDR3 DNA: TGTGCCAGCAGCTTAGATCCGGGGCAGCCCCAGCATTTT
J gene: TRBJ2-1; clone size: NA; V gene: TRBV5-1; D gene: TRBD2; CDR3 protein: CASSRGGLAGTYNEQFF; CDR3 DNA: TGCGCCAGCAGCCGGGGAGGACTAGCGGGGACCTACAATGAGCAGTTCTTC
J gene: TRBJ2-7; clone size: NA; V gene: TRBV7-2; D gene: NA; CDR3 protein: CASSLGPGVVYEQYF; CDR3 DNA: TGTGCCAGCAGCTTAGGGCCAGGGGTCGTCTACGAGCAGTACTTC
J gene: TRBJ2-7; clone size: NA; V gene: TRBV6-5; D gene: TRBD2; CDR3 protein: CASLYGLASEQYF; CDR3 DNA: TGTGCCAGCCTTTACGGACTAGCCTCCGAGCAGTACTTC
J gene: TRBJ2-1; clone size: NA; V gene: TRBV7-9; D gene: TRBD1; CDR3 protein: CASSSRTGTLGNEQFF; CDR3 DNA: TGTGCCAGCAGCTCCCGGACAGGGACGCTGGGCAATGAGCAGTTCTTC
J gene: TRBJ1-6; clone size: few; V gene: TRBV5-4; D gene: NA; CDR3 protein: CASRMTPRGNSPLHF; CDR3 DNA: TGTGCCAGCAGAATGACCCCTCGGGGGAATTCACCCCTCCACTTT
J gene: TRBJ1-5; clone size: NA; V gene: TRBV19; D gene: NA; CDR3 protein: CASSSAPGHMNQPQHF; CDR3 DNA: TGTGCCAGTAGTTCCGCCCCTGGACACATGAATCAGCCCCAGCATTTT
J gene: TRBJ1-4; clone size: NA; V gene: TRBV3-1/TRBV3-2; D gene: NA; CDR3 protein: CASSQGGITGEKLFF; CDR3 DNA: TGTGCCAGCAGCCAGGGGGGGATAACAGGTGAAAAACTGTTTTTT
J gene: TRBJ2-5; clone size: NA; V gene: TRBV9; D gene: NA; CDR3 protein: CASSDGWGGTSETQYF; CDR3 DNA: TGTGCCAGCAGCGACGGGTGGGGCGGGACGAGTGAGACCCAGTACTTC
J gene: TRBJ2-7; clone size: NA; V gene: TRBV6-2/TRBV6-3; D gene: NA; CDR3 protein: CASSYGPGEGSYEQYF; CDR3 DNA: TGTGCCAGCAGTTACGGCCCCGGTGAGGGATCCTACGAGCAGTACTTC
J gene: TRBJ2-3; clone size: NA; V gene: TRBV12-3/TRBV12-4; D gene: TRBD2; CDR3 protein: CASSLRLAGEQYF; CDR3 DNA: TGTGCCAGCAGTCTCCGACTAGCGGGAGAGCAGTATTTT
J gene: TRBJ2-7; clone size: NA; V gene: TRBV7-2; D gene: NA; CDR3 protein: CASSLDRVYEQYF; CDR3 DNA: TGTGCCAGCAGCTTAGACAGGGTCTACGAGCAGTACTTC
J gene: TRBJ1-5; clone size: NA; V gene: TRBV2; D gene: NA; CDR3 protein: CASSGQYSNQPQHF; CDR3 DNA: TGTGCCAGCAGTGGGCAGTATAGCAATCAGCCCCAGCATTTT
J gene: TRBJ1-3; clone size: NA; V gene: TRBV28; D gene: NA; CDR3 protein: CASSDRGSGYGNTIYF; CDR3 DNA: TGTGCCAGCAGTGACCGTGGTTCCGGGTATGGAAACACCATATATTTT
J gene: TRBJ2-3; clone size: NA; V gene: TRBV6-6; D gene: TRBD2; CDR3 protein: CASSYSREGDTQYF; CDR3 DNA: TGTGCCAGCAGTTACTCGCGGGAGGGGGATACGCAGTATTTT
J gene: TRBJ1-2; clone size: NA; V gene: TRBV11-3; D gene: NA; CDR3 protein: CASSLEWAGANYGYTF; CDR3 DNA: TGTGCCAGCAGCTTAGAGTGGGCAGGGGCGAACTATGGCTACACCTTC
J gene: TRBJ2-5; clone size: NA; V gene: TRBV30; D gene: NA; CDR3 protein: CAWVRAGGTQYF; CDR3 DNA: TGTGCCTGGGTCAGGGCCGGGGGGACCCAGTACTTC
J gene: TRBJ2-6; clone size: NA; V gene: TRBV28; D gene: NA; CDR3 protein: CASSPPDTSGANVLTF; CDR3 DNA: TGTGCCAGCAGTCCCCCCGACACCTCTGGGGCCAACGTCCTGACTTTC
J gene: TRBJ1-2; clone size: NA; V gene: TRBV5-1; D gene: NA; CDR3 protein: CASRPWRRYGYTF; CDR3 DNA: TGCGCCAGCAGGCCGTGGAGGCGTTATGGCTACACCTTC
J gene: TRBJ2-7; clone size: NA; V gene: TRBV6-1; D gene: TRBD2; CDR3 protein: CASSEVRGLRSSYEQYF; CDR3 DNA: TGTGCCAGCAGTGAAGTTAGGGGACTAAGGAGCTCCTACGAGCAGTACTTC
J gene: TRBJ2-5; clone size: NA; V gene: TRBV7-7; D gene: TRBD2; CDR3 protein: CASSPLTSGRAETQYF; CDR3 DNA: TGTGCTAGCAGCCCGCTTACTAGCGGGAGGGCGGAGACCCAGTACTTC
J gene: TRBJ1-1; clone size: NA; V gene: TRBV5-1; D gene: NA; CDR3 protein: CASSFYRETEAFF; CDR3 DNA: TGCGCCAGCAGCTTTTACAGGGAGACTGAAGCTTTCTTT
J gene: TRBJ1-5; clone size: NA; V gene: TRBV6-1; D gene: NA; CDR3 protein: CASSEEGRVSNQPQHF; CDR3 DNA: TGTGCCAGCAGTGAGGAAGGGAGGGTTAGCAATCAGCCCCAGCATTTT
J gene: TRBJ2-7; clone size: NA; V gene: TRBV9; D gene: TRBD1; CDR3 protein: CASSNPGTEVYEQYF; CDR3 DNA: TGTGCCAGCAGCAACCCCGGGACAGAGGTCTACGAGCAGTACTTC
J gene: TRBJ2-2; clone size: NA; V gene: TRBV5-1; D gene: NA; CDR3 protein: CASSLTAATGELFF; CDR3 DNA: TGCGCCAGCAGCTTGACAGCAGCCACCGGGGAGCTGTTTTTT
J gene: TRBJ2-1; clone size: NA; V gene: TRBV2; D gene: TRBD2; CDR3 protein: CASSFQRGSYNEQFF; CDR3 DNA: TGTGCCAGCTCATTTCAGCGGGGATCCTACAATGAGCAGTTCTTC
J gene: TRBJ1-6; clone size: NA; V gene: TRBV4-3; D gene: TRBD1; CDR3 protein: CASSPTTGGNSPLHF; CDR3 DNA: TGCGCCAGCAGCCCGACGACAGGGGGTAATTCACCCCTCCACTTT
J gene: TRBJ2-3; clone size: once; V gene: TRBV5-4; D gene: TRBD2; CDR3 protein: CASSRVAGVPDTQYF; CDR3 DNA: TGTGCCAGCAGTAGAGTAGCGGGAGTCCCAGATACGCAGTATTTT
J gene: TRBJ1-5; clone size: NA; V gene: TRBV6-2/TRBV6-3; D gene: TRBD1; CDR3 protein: CASSYGQGNQPQHF; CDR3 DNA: TGTGCCAGCAGTTACGGACAGGGGAATCAGCCCCAGCATTTT
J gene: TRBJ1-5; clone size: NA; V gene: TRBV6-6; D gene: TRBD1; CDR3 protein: CASSPRTGGVSNQPQHF; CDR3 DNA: TGTGCCAGCAGTCCCCGGACAGGGGGCGTGAGCAATCAGCCCCAGCATTTT
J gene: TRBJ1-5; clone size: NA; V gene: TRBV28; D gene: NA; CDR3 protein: CASSLAGRAGNQPQHF; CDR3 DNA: TGTGCCAGCAGTTTGGCGGGGAGGGCAGGCAATCAGCCCCAGCATTTT
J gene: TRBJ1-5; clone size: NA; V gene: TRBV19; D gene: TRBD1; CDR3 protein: CASIPGGRYSNQPQHF; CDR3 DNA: TGTGCCAGTATTCCAGGGGGCAGATATAGCAATCAGCCCCAGCATTTT
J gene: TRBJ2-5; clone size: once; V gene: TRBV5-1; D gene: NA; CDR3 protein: CASRGDTTETQYF; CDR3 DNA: TGCGCCAGCAGGGGTGACACAACGGAGACCCAGTACTTC
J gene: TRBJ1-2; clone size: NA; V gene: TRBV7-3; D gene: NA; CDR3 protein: CASSLEGLSGYTF; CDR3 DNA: TGTGCCAGCAGCTTAGAGGGTCTATCTGGCTACACCTTC